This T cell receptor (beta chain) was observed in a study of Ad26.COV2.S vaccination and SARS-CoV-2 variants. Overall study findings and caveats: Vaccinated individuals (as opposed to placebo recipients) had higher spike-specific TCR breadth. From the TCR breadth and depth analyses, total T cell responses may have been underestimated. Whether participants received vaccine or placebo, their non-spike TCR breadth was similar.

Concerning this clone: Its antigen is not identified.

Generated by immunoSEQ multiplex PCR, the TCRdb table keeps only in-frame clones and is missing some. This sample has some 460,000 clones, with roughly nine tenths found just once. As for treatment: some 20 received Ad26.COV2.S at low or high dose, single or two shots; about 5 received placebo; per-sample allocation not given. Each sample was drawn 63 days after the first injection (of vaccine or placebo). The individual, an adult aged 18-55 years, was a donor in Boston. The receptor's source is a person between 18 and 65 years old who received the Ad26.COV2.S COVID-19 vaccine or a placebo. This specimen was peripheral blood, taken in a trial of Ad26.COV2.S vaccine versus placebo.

The CDR3 spells CASSQGMGTGTDTQYF. The CDR3, as DNA: TGTGCCAGCAGCCAAGGGATGGGGACAGGCACAGATACGCAGTATTTT. The chain carries TRBV3-1 (or the pseudogene TRBV3-2) and TRBJ2-3; TRBD1 matches at 7 bases. This CDR3 region has 16 residues. Germline assignment: CDR1 LGHDT and CDR2 YNNKEL (reference sequence). Unmatched junction bases numbered 5, after V lost 1 base and J lost 1 base.